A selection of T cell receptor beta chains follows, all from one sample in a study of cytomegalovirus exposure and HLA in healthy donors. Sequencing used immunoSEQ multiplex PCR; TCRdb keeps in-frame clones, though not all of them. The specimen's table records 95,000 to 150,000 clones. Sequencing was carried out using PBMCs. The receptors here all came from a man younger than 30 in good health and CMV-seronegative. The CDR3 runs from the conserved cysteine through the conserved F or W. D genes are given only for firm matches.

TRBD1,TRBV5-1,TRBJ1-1,TGCGCCAGCAGCTTGCAGGGGGACACTGAAGCTTTCTTT,CASSLQGDTEAFF
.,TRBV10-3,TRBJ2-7,TGTGCCATCAGCACAACCCTACAGGGAGGGGACGAGCAGTACTTC,CAISTTLQGGDEQYF
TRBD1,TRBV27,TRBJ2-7,TGTGCCAGCAGTTTATCTTCCGGGACAGTTACCTACGAGCAGTACTTC,CASSLSSGTVTYEQYF
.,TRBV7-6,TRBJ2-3,TGTGCCAGCAGCTTAGCGCTATCGGGGGTCACAGATACGCAGTATTTT,CASSLALSGVTDTQYF
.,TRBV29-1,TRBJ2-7,TGCAGCGTTGAACAGGGTGTGTCCTACGAGCAGTACTTC,CSVEQGVSYEQYF
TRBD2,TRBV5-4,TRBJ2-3,TGTGCCAGCAGCTTGGATCTAGCGGGAGGGATCACAGATACGCAGTATTTT,CASSLDLAGGITDTQYF
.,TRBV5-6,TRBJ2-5,TGTGCCAGCAGCTTGGGTTCACGGGAGACCCAGTACTTC,CASSLGSRETQYF
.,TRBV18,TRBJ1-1,TGTGCCAGCTCACCCACGGGAGGCGGTGAAGCTTTCTTT,CASSPTGGGEAFF
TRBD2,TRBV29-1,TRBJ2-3,TGCAGCGTCCAAGGTGGAGGTACTAGCGGGGGCACAGATACGCAGTATTTT,CSVQGGGTSGGTDTQYF
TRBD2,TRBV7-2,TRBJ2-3,TGTGCCAGCAGCCCTCATAGGGCGGGGGGAGATACGCAGTATTTT,CASSPHRAGGDTQYF
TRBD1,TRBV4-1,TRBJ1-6,TGCGCCAGCAGCCAAGAAGAGGACAGGAAAAGCTCCTATAATTCACCCCTCCACTTT,CASSQEEDRKSSYNSPLHF
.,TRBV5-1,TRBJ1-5,TGCGCCAGCAGCTTGGAGCAGGGAATCAGCCCCCAGCATTTT,CASSLEQGISPQHF
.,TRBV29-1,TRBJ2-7,TGCAGCGTTGCAGGGAACGAGCAGTACTTC,CSVAGNEQYF
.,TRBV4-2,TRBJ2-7,TGTGCCTCCGGGGGTACCAGCTCCTACGAGCAGTACTTC,CASGGTSSYEQYF
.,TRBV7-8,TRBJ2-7,TGTGCCAGCAGCCCCCGCTCCTACGAGCAGTACTTC,CASSPRSYEQYF
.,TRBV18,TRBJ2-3,TGTGCCAGCTCACCACCAGGCGGGGCCGGGATCACAGATACGCAGTATTTT,CASSPPGGAGITDTQYF
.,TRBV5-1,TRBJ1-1,TGCGCCAGCAGCCTTGGTAGCGGGAGCCCGAACACTGAAGCTTTCTTT,CASSLGSGSPNTEAFF
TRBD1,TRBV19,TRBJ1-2,TGTGCCACCAGAACCGGGACAGGGGATGGCTACACCTTC,CATRTGTGDGYTF
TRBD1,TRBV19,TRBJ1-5,TGTGCCAGTAGTCCTGGGACAGTCGGGAATCAGCCCCAGCATTTT,CASSPGTVGNQPQHF
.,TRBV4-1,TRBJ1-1,TGCGCCAGCAGCCAAGACTCGGGGAACACTGAAGCTTTCTTT,CASSQDSGNTEAFF
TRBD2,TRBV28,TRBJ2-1,TGTGCCAGCAGCCAAGCTAGCGGAGCTGACAATGAGCAGTTCTTC,CASSQASGADNEQFF
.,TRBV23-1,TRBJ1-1,TGCGCCAGCATGGGGCATCACACTGAAGCTTTCTTT,CASMGHHTEAFF
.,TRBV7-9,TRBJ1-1,TGTGCCAGCAGCCCGCAGCTAGTCGCTTTCTTT,CASSPQLVAFF
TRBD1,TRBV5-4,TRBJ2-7,TGTGCCAGCAGCGGAACCGGGACAGAGACCTACGAGCAGTACTTC,CASSGTGTETYEQYF
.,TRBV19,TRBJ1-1,TGTGCCAGTACCCTCCTAGCGGCCGCGGCGGGGGACACTGAAGCTTTCTTT,CASTLLAAAAGDTEAFF
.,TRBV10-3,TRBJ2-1,TGTGCCATCAGTGAGCCTACAGGGGCGGGGACCTACAATGAGCAGTTCTTC,CAISEPTGAGTYNEQFF
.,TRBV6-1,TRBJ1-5,TGTGCCGGTAGCTGGGGGGATCAGCCCCAGCATTTT,CAGSWGDQPQHF
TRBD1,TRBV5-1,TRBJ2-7,TGCGCCAGCAGCTTGGGGCAGGGGGCGAGCGAGCAGTACTTC,CASSLGQGASEQYF
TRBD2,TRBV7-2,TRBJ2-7,TGTGCCAGCAGCATCTCTAGCGGGCTTAGCTCCTACGAGCAGTACTTC,CASSISSGLSSYEQYF
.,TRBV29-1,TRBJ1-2,TGCAGCGTTGCCGATTCGTCCAGGGCTTTCTATGGCTACACCTTC,CSVADSSRAFYGYTF
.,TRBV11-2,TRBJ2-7,TGTGCCAGCAGCCCCCGTACGGTCCACGAGCAGTACTTC,CASSPRTVHEQYF
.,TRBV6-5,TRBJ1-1,TGTGCCAGCAACCTCCTGGGAGGACTCCCTGAAGCTTTCTTT,CASNLLGGLPEAFF
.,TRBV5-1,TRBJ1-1,TGCGCCAGCAGCTTGGTAGGCGGAACCACTGAAGCTTTCTTT,CASSLVGGTTEAFF
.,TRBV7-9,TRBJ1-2,TGTGCCAGCAGCTTAGCTGTACAGGAAGCTAACTATGGCTACACCTTC,CASSLAVQEANYGYTF
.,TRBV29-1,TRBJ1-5,TGCAGCGTGGGTTTTCGGACCGGGAGGAATCAGCCCCAGCATTTT,CSVGFRTGRNQPQHF
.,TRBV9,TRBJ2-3,TGTGCCAGCAGCGTAGACCTAACAGATACGCAGTATTTT,CASSVDLTDTQYF
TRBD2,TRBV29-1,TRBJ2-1,TGCAGCGCGGGGCCGGGAGGGAAGAATGAGCAGTTCTTC,CSAGPGGKNEQFF
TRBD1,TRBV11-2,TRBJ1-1,TGTGCCAGCAGCACACGACAGGGGGTCTATTGGAAAGCTTTCTTT,CASSTRQGVYWKAFF
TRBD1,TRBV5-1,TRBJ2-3,TGCGCCAGCAGCTTGGGCAGGGGGCCTAGCACAGATACGCAGTATTTT,CASSLGRGPSTDTQYF
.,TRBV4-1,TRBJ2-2,TGCGCCAGCAGCCAAGAATCGAGGTTGGCCGGGGAGCTGTTTTTT,CASSQESRLAGELFF
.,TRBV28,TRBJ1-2,TGTGCCACCCAGGGTTCACTGTATGGCTACACCTTC,CATQGSLYGYTF
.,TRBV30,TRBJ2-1,TGTGCCTGGAGTGTAGGAAGCTCCCGCGGGACTCACAATGAGCAGTTCTTC,CAWSVGSSRGTHNEQFF
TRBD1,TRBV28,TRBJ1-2,TGTGCCAGCAGTTTAGAACGGGACAGGGGCGAAGACTATGGCTACACCTTC,CASSLERDRGEDYGYTF
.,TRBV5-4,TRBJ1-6,TGTGCCAGCAGCGGCGGGGGGGGTAATAATTCACCCCTCCACTTT,CASSGGGGNNSPLHF
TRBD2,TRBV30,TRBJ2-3,TGTGCCTGGAGTTGGGGTCTAGCGGGAGGGGGGCAGTATTTT,CAWSWGLAGGGQYF
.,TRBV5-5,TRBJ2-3,TGTGCCAGCAGCTTGGTGTCTACAGATACGCAGTATTTT,CASSLVSTDTQYF